The rows below give T cell receptor beta chains drawn from one sample of a study of T cells in Graves' hyperthyroidism and ophthalmopathy. TCRdb itself ran the multiplex PCR reads through MiXCR, one entry per CDR3 protein. The sample has over 450,000 distinct CDR3 sequences, 15% to 20% seen once; the top ten hold under 20%. Sequencing was done on a sample of blood. The source of these receptors is a woman aged 18-29 years with Graves' ophthalmopathy. CDR3s include the opening cysteine and the closing phenylalanine or tryptophan. The D gene is left open where the match is weak. Clone size, where shown, is once, few, many, or a class for clones that have expanded.

V gene	clone size	J gene	D gene	CDR3 DNA	CDR3 protein
TRBV14	-	TRBJ2-3	-	TGTGCCAGCAGCCAACTCGCTAGCACAGATACGCAGTATTTT	CASSQLASTDTQYF
TRBV20-1	many	TRBJ2-5	TRBD2	TGCAGTGCTAGACTAGCGGGAGAGACCCAGTACTTC	CSARLAGETQYF
TRBV18	-	TRBJ2-1	TRBD2	TGTGCCAGCTCACTGACTAGCGGGAGGTCGAGCTCCTACAATGAGCAGTTCTTC	CASSLTSGRSSSYNEQFF
TRBV12-3/TRBV12-4	many	TRBJ2-7	TRBD2	TGTGCCAGCAATACGGGGGGACTAGCGGTCGAGCAGTACTTC	CASNTGGLAVEQYF
TRBV4-1	-	TRBJ1-1	-	TGCGCCAGCAGCCAACCTACGGGACGGAGGAACACTGAAGCTTTCTTT	CASSQPTGRRNTEAFF
TRBV19	once	TRBJ2-1	TRBD1	TGTGCCAGTAGTATAGTGGGACAGGCTCACAGCAATGAGCAGTTCTTC	CASSIVGQAHSNEQFF
TRBV10-3	-	TRBJ1-4	-	TGTGCCATCAGTGAGTCGGACAGTTCGGATGAAAAACTGTTTTTT	CAISESDSSDEKLFF
TRBV16	-	TRBJ1-6	-	TGTGCCAGCAGCCAATACGGACAACTTAATTCACCCCTCCACTTT	CASSQYGQLNSPLHF
TRBV30	many	TRBJ1-2	-	TGTGCCTGGAGGGCGGACAGCAACTATGGCTACACCTTC	CAWRADSNYGYTF
TRBV9	few	TRBJ2-7	TRBD2	TGTGCCAGCAGCGTAGGGGCGGGGGGCTACGAGCAGTACTTC	CASSVGAGGYEQYF
TRBV19	few	TRBJ2-1	-	TGTGCCAGTAGTATCCGGGTGGATGAGCAGTTCTTC	CASSIRVDEQFF
TRBV6-1	many	TRBJ2-5	TRBD2	TGTGCCAGCAGTTACAGCGGGGGGCAAAAAGAGACCCAGTACTTC	CASSYSGGQKETQYF
TRBV3-1	-	TRBJ2-1	TRBD2	TGTGCCAGCAGCCAAGTAGCGGGAGTGAATGAGCAGTTCTTC	CASSQVAGVNEQFF
TRBV11-2	many	TRBJ1-2	-	TGTGCCAGCAGCTTAGAACCGGGACGGGTTAACTATGGCTACACCTTC	CASSLEPGRVNYGYTF
TRBV3-1	many	TRBJ2-1	-	TGTGCCAGCAGCCAGGGGGAGACTGAGCAGTTCTTC	CASSQGETEQFF
TRBV27	many	TRBJ2-1	-	TGTGCCAGCAGTTTTGGAATTAGGCAACGATTCTCCTACAATGAGCAGTTCTTC	CASSFGIRQRFSYNEQFF
TRBV2	-	TRBJ1-1	-	TGTGCCAGGAATCAGGGCTACACTGAAGCTTTCTTT	CARNQGYTEAFF
TRBV12-3/TRBV12-4	many	TRBJ1-2	-	TGTGCCAGCAGTTTGTGGGGGGATGGCTACACCTTC	CASSLWGDGYTF
TRBV13	many	TRBJ1-2	TRBD1	TGTGCCAGCAGACAACAGGGGAGTGGCTATGGCTACACCTTC	CASRQQGSGYGYTF
TRBV28	-	TRBJ2-7	-	TGTGCCAGCGCCTCGGGGACGGATTTCTACGAGCAGTACTTC	CASASGTDFYEQYF
TRBV5-1	-	TRBJ1-1	-	TGCGCCAGCAGCTTGGGGGGGGCGGCGGACGAAGCTTTCTTT	CASSLGGAADEAFF
TRBV4-1	few	TRBJ1-5	TRBD1	TGCGCCAGCAGCCAATCAGGGGGAGGCAATCAGCCCCAGCATTTT	CASSQSGGGNQPQHF
TRBV5-5	many	TRBJ1-1	-	TGTGCCAGCAGTGGGGGCACGGACACTGAAGCTTTCTTT	CASSGGTDTEAFF
TRBV30	many	TRBJ1-1	TRBD1	TGTGCCTGGGTGGGACAGGGGAACACTGAAGCTTTCTTT	CAWVGQGNTEAFF
TRBV4-1	few	TRBJ2-7	TRBD2	TGCGCCAGCAGCCAAGAAGAGCGGGGCTACGAGCAGTACTTC	CASSQEERGYEQYF
TRBV7-3	-	TRBJ2-7	TRBD2	TGTGCCAGCAGCCCCCTCGGGGGTGGACTAGCGGGGGGCCGCATGAATGAGCAGTACTTC	CASSPLGGGLAGGRMNEQYF
TRBV13	many	TRBJ1-4	-	TGTGCCAGCAGCTCAGACCCAACTAATGAAAAACTGTTTTTT	CASSSDPTNEKLFF
TRBV27	few	TRBJ2-5	-	TGTGCCAGCCGCCAATCTTTCAGGGGATTGTACCAAGAGACCCAGTACTTC	CASRQSFRGLYQETQYF
TRBV29-1	many	TRBJ1-5	-	TGCAGCGTTGGGACAAGCAATCAGCCCCAGCATTTT	CSVGTSNQPQHF
TRBV6-6	many	TRBJ2-5	TRBD1	TGTGCCAGCAGTTACTCGGGACAGGCCCAAGAGACCCAGTACTTC	CASSYSGQAQETQYF
TRBV2	-	TRBJ1-2	TRBD1	TGTGCCAGCAGTGAAGCAACCGGGACAGGGGTTCTCTACACCTTC	CASSEATGTGVLYTF
TRBV20-1	-	TRBJ1-2	-	TGCAGTGCTAGAGGTCTGAGTACAAACTATGGCTACACCTTC	CSARGLSTNYGYTF
TRBV27	many	TRBJ1-6	-	TGTGCCAGCAGCCCCGTGGGGCCCGTTATAAGTACCCTCCACTTT	CASSPVGPVISTLHF
TRBV5-1	-	TRBJ2-3	-	TGCGCCAGCAGCCAAGCAGGGGTAGATACGCAGTATTTT	CASSQAGVDTQYF
TRBV7-2	-	TRBJ1-5	-	TGTGCCAGCAGCTTAGCGTCCGGGGCGCGACAGCCCCAGCATTTT	CASSLASGARQPQHF
TRBV30	many	TRBJ2-7	-	TGTGCCTGGAGTCCCAACCCCCAGGGCCGGGAGCAGTACTTC	CAWSPNPQGREQYF
TRBV28	-	TRBJ1-3	-	TGTGCCAGCAGTTTGAGCAGGGGAAACACCATATATTTT	CASSLSRGNTIYF
TRBV27	many	TRBJ2-3	-	TGTGCCAGCAGTGTGAGGGGGAGCACAGATACGCAGTATTTT	CASSVRGSTDTQYF
TRBV4-3	-	TRBJ2-1	TRBD2	TGCGCCAGCAGCCACGGACTAGCGGGAGGCAATGAGCAGTTCTTC	CASSHGLAGGNEQFF
TRBV5-5	many	TRBJ2-5	TRBD1	TGTGCCAGCGAGACAGGGAGTCAAGAGACCCAGTACTTC	CASETGSQETQYF
TRBV3-1	few	TRBJ1-3	-	TGTGCCAGCAGCCGCGGGAGGGCGAAGAACACCATATATTTT	CASSRGRAKNTIYF
TRBV9	once	TRBJ1-4	-	TGTGCCAGCAGCGCCCCAATGGAGGACTTGATCCAAACCGAAAAACTGTTTTTT	CASSAPMEDLIQTEKLFF
TRBV27	many	TRBJ2-1	-	TGTGCCAGCAGTATTAACATTTACAATGAGCAGTTCTTC	CASSINIYNEQFF
TRBV20-1	many	TRBJ2-5	TRBD2	TGCAGTGCTGGGGACTACCAGACCCAGTACTTC	CSAGDYQTQYF
TRBV3-1	many	TRBJ1-1	-	TGTGCCAGCAGCCAACCAGGTATGGGGACTGAAGCTTTCTTT	CASSQPGMGTEAFF
TRBV27	-	TRBJ2-3	TRBD2	TGTGCCAGCTTTCAACTCCCCGGCACTAGCGGGAGAGGCACAGATACGCAGTATTTT	CASFQLPGTSGRGTDTQYF
TRBV7-8	many	TRBJ2-3	TRBD2	TGTGCCAGCATACCCGGGACTAAGCCAGATAGCACAGATACGCAGTATTTT	CASIPGTKPDSTDTQYF
TRBV6-1	-	TRBJ1-5	-	TGTGCCACCAGTGGGAGGGAATCCCTTGAATATAGCAATCAGCCCCAGCATTTT	CATSGRESLEYSNQPQHF